Below are 4 T cell receptor beta chains sequenced from a single sample in a study of glioma-infiltrating T cells after dendritic cell vaccination. Time point reported: after dendritic cell vaccination, including at tumor progression/relapse. The protocol was immunoSEQ multiplex PCR, while the TCRdb copy is restricted to in-frame clones and leaves out a portion. Of some 90,000 clones listed, roughly four fifths were seen once; the top ten hold around 2.2%. Sequenced here: blood, sampled after dendritic cell vaccination. All receptors derive from a human donor with glioblastoma.

In its sample, this clone was seen once. This chain uses TRBV7-9 with TRBJ2-2; D perhaps matches TRBD1 (6 bases). CDR1 and CDR2 (germline): SEHNR, FQNEAQ (reference sequence). The CDR3 contains 16 residues. V shed 0 bases and J shed 5 bases, with 13 bases lying between them. The CDR3 sequence: CASSLAGQGITGELFF. The DNA for the CDR3 is TGTGCCAGCAGCTTAGCGGGCCAGGGGATTACCGGGGAGCTGTTTTTT.

This chain uses TRBV13 with TRBJ2-4, with 10 bases matching TRBD2. Trimming removed 3 bases from V and 0 bases from J; junction bases left unmatched: 11. Per the germline V gene, CDR1 is PRHDT and CDR2 is FYEKMQ (reference sequence). CDR3 size: 19 residues. The CDR3 region is CASSFQVGAGGLAKNIQYF. The CDR3 DNA follows: TGTGCCAGCAGCTTTCAGGTTGGAGCGGGGGGGCTAGCCAAAAACATTCAGTACTTC.

The CDR3 spells CASSSPPGQDSEFF. The CDR3 DNA reads as TGTGCCAGCAGCTCACCCCCGGGCCAGGACAGTGAGTTCTTC. The chain joins TRBV5-6 to TRBJ2-1; D may be TRBD1 (6 bases). The CDR3 runs 14 residues. From germline, CDR1 is SGHDT and CDR2 YYEEEE. The V and J ends lost 3 bases and 14 bases respectively, with 21 bases between them.

This clone has only one observation. This CDR3 is CASSSAGGAETEAFF. CDR3 coding DNA: TGTGCCAGCAGTTCGGCAGGGGGCGCAGAGACTGAAGCTTTCTTT. This sequence joins TRBV28 and TRBJ1-1, with 8 bases lining up with TRBD1. The V gene end was trimmed by 4 bases and the J gene end by 5 bases; junction bases not matched to a gene: 9. The CDR3 covers 15 residues. CDR1 is MDHEN and CDR2 is SYDVKM in the germline V gene.